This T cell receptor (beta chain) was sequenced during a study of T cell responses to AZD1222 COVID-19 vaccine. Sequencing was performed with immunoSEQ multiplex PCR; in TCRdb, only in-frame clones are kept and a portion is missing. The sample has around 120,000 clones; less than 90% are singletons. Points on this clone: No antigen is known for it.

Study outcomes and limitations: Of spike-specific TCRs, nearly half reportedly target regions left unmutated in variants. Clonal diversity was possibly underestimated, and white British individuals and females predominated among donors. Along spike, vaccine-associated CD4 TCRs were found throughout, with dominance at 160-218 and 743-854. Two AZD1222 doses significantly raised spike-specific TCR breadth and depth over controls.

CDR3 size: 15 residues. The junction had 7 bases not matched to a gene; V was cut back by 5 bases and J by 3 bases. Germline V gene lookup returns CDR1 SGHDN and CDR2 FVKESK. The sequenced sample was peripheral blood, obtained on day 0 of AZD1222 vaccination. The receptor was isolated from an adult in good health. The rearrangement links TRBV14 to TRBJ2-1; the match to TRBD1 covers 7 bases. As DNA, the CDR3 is TGTGCCAGCAGCGCCCGGGACAGATTCTACAATGAGCAGTTCTTC. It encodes CASSARDRFYNEQFF. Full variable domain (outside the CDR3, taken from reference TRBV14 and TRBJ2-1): EAGVTQFPSHSVIEKGQTVTLRCDPISGHDNLYWYRRVMGKEIKFLLHFVKESKQDESGMPNNRFLAERTGGTYSTLKVQPAELEDSGVYFCASSARDRFYNEQFFGPGTRLTVL.